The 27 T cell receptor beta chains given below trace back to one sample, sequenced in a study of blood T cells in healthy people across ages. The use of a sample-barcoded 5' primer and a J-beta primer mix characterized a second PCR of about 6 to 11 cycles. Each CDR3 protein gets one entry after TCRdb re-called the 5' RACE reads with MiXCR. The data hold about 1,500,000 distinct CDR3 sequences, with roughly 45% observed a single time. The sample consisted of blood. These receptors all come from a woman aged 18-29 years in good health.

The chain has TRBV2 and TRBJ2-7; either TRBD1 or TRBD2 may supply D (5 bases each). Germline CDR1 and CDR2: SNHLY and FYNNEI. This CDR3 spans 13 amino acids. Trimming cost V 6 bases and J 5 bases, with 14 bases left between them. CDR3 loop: CASSPGRSNEQYF. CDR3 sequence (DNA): TGTGCCAGCAGCCCAGGGAGAAGTAACGAGCAGTACTTC.

Written as DNA, the CDR3 is TGTGCCAGCAGGAACAGGGGCGAGCAGTACTTC. Its translation: CASRNRGEQYF. This chain links TRBV12-3 or TRBV12-4 with TRBJ2-4; 7 bases are a match to TRBD1. The J call may be faulty, since TRBJ2-7 better matches the DNA end. This CDR3 has 11 residues.

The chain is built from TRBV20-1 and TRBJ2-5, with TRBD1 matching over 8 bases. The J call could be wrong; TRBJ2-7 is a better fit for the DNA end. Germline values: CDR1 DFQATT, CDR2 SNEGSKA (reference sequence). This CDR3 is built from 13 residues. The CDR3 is CSARQGAVYEQYF. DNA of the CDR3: TGCAGTGCTAGGCAGGGGGCAGTGTACGAGCAGTACTTC.

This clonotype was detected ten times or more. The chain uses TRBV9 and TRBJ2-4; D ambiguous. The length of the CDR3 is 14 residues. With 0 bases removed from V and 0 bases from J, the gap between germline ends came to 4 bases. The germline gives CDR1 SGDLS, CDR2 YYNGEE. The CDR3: CASSVGLAKNIQYF. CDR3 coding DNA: TGTGCCAGCAGCGTAGGGTTAGCCAAAAACATTCAGTACTTC.

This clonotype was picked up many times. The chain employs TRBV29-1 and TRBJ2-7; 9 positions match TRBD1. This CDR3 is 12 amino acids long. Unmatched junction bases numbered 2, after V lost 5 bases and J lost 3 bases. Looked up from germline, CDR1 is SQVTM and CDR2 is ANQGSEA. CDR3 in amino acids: CSVTGQGYEQYF. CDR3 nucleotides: TGCAGCGTTACGGGACAGGGCTACGAGCAGTACTTC.

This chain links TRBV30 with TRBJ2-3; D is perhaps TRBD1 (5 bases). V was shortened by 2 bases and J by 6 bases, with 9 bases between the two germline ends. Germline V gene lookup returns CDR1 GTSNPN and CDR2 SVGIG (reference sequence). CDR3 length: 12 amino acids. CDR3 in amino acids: CAWSTSGDTQYF. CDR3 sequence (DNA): TGTGCCTGGAGTACGTCAGGGGATACGCAGTATTTT.

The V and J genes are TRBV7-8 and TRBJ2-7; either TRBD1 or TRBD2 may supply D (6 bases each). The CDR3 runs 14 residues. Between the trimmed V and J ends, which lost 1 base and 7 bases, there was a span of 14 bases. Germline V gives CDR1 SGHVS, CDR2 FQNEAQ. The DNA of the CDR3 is TGTGCCAGCAGCTTAGAGGGGGGTGGCAATGAGCAGTACTTC. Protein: CASSLEGGGNEQYF.

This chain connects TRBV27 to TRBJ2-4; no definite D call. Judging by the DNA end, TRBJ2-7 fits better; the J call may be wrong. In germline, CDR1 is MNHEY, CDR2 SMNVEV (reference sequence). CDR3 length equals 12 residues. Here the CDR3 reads CASRTNGYEQYF. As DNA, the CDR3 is TGTGCCAGCAGAACTAATGGCTACGAGCAGTACTTC.

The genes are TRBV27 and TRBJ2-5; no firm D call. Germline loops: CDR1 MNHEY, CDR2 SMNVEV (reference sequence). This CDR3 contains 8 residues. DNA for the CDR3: TGTGATACACAGACCCAGTACTTC. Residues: CDTQTQYF.

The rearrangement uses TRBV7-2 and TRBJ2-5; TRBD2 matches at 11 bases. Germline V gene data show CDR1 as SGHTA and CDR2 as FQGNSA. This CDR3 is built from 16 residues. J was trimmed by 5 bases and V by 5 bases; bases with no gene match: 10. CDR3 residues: CASSPIAGGRGETQYF. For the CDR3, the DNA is TGTGCCAGCAGCCCCATAGCGGGGGGGCGGGGCGAGACCCAGTACTTC.

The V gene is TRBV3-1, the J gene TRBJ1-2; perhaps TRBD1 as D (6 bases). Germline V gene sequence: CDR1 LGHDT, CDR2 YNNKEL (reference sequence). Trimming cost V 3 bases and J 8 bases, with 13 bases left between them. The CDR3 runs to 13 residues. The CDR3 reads CASSHSRTAGYTF. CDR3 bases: TGTGCCAGCAGCCATAGTCGGACAGCCGGCTACACCTTC.

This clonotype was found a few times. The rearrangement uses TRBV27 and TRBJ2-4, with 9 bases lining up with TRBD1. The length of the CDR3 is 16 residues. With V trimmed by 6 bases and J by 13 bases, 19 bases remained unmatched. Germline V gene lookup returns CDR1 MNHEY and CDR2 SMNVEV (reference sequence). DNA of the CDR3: TGTGCCAGCAGCCAACGTGACAGGGGGAATCTAAGGGAGCAGTACTTC. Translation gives CASSQRDRGNLREQYF.

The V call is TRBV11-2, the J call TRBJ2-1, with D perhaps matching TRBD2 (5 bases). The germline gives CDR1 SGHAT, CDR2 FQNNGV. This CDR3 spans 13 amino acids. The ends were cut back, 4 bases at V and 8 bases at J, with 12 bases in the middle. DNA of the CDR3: TGTGCCAGCAGCTCGGAACTAGTCCATGAGCAGTTCTTC. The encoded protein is CASSSELVHEQFF.

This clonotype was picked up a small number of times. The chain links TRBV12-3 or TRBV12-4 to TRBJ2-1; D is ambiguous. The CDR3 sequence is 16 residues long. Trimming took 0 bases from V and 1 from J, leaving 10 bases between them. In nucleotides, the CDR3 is TGTGCCAGCAGTTTAGCGGGGAAAAGATCCTACAATGAGCAGTTCTTC. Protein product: CASSLAGKRSYNEQFF.

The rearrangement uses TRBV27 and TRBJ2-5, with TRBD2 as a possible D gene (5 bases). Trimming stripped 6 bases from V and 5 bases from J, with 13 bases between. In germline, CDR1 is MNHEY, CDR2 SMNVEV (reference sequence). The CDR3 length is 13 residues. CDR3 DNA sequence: TGTGCCAGCAGCGTTATTACGGGGGAGACCCAGTACTTC. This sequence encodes CASSVITGETQYF.

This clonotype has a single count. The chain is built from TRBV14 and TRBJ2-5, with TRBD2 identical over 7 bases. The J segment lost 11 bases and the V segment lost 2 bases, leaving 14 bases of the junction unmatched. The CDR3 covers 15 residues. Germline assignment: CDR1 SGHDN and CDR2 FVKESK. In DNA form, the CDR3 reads TGTGCCAGCAGCCAATCCGCGCCTGGAGCGGGGATGCAGTACTTC. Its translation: CASSQSAPGAGMQYF. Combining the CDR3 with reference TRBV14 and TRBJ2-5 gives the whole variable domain EAGVTQFPSHSVIEKGQTVTLRCDPISGHDNLYWYRRVMGKEIKFLLHFVKESKQDESGMPNNRFLAERTGGTYSTLKVQPAELEDSGVYFCASSQSAPGAGMQYFGPGTRLLVL.

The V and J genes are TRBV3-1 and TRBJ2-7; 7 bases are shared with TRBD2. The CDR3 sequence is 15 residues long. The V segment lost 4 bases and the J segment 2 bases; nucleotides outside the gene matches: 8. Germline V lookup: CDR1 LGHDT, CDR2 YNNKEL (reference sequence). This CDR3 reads CASSLRGAGAYEQYF. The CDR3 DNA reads TGTGCCAGCAGCCTCCGCGGGGCGGGAGCCTACGAGCAGTACTTC.

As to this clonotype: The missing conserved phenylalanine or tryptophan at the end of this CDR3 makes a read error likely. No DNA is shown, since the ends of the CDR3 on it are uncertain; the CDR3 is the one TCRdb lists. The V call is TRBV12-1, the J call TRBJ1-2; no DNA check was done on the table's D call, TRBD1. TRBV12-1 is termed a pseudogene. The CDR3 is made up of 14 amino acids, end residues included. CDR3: CASSLIQGPYGYTL.

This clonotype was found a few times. CDR3 in amino acids: CASSMGLAGGREDTQYF. As DNA, the CDR3 is TGTGCCAGCAGCATGGGACTAGCGGGGGGCCGGGAAGATACGCAGTATTTT. The genes are TRBV9 and TRBJ2-3, with 15 bases lining up with TRBD2. The V gene's germline CDR1 is SGDLS and CDR2 YYNGEE. The CDR3 has 17 amino acids. V shed 4 bases, J shed 5 bases, and the junction held 8 bases outside the gene matches.

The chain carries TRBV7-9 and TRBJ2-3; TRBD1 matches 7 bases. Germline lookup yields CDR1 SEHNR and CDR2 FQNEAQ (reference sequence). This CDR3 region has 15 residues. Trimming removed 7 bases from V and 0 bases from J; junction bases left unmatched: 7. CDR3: CASNLGGSSTDTQYF. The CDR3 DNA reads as TGTGCCAGCAACCTAGGGGGCTCTAGCACAGATACGCAGTATTTT.

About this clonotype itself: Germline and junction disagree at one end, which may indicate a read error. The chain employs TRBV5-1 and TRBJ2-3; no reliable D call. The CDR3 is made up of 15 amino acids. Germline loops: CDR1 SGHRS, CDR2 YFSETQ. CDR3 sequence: CDSSLDGVSTDTQYF. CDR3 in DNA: TGCGACAGCAGCTTGGATGGGGTTAGCACAGATACGCAGTATTTT.

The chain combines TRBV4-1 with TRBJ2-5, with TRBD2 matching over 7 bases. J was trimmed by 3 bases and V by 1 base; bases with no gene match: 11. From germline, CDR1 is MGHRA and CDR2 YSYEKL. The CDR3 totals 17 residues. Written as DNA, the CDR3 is TGCGCCAGCAGCCAAGTTTCGTTCTGGGCGGGAGAAGAGACCCAGTACTTC. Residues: CASSQVSFWAGEETQYF.

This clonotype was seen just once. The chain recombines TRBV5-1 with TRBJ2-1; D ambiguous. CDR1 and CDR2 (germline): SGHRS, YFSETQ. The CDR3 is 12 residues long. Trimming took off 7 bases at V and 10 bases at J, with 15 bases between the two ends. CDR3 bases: TGCGCCAGCCGGGCCGACCTTAAGGAGCAGTTCTTC. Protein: CASRADLKEQFF.

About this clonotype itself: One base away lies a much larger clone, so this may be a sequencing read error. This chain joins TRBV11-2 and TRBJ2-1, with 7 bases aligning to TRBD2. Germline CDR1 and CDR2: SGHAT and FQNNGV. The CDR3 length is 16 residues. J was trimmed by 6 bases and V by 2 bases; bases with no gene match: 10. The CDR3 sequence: CASSLCSAGAGNEQFF. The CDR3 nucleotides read TGTGCCAGCAGCTTATGCTCTGCGGGAGCTGGCAATGAGCAGTTCTTC.

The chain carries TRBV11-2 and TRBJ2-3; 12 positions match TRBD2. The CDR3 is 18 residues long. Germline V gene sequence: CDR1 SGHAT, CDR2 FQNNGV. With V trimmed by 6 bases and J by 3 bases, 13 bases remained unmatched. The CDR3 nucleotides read TGTGCCAGCAGGCTCACTAGCGGGGGGCCCCTGAGGACAGATACGCAGTATTTT. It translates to CASRLTSGGPLRTDTQYF.

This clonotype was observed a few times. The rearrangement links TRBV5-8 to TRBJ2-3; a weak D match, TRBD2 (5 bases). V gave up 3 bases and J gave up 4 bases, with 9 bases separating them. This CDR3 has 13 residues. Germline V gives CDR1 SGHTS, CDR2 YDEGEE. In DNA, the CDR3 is TGTGCCAGCAGCTGGGGAGAGGCAGATACGCAGTATTTT. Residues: CASSWGEADTQYF. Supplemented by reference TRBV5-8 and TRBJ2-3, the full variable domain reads EAGVTQSPTHLIKTRGQQATLRCSPISGHTSVYWYQQALGLGLQFLLWYDEGEERNRGNFPPRFSGRQFPNYSSELNVNALELEDSALYLCASSWGEADTQYFGPGTRLTVL.

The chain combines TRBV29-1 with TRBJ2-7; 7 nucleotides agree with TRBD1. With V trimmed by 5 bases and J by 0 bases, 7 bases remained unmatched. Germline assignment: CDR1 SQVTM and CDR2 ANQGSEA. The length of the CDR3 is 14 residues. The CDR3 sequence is CSVSGTASSYEQYF. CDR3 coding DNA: TGCAGCGTTTCCGGGACAGCGAGCTCCTACGAGCAGTACTTC.